This T cell receptor beta chain derives from a study of identical twins. CDR1 SNHLY and CDR2 FYNNEI come from the germline V gene. V gave up 4 bases and J gave up 3 bases; unmatched junction bases: 1. The length of the CDR3 is 14 residues. TCRdb analysed the 5' RACE reads with MiXCR anew, one entry per CDR3 protein. The table includes 400,000 to 550,000 distinct CDR3 sequences, 20% to 25% detected once. The data also belong to a second study, concerning T cells expressing NK-cell markers.

This chain connects TRBV2 to TRBJ1-4; 8 bases fit TRBD1. The sample comprised CD4+ T cells sorted from blood. This receptor was identified in a young woman in good health. The CDR3 DNA reads TGTGCCAGCAGTGGACAGGGGTCTAATGAAAAACTGTTTTTT. It codes for CASSGQGSNEKLFF. Full variable domain (outside the CDR3, taken from reference TRBV2 and TRBJ1-4): EPEVTQTPSHQVTQMGQEVILRCVPISNHLYFYWYRQILGQKVEFLVSFYNNEISEKSEIFDDQFSVERPDGSNFTLKIRSTKLEDSAMYFCASSGQGSNEKLFFGSGTQLSVL.